This is a list of T cell receptor beta chains from one sample in a study of T-cell memory formation after mild COVID-19. TCRdb analysed the 5' RACE reads with MiXCR anew, one entry per CDR3 protein. The sample yields just under 550,000 distinct CDR3 sequences, about a fifth seen once. The sequencing input was PBMCs or a T cell subset sorted from them (not recorded which). Source of these receptors: an adult woman who had mild COVID-19 (a few samples of this study predate the infection). Cell type and time point are not known. Each CDR3 is given with its conserved first and last residue. Fields, in order: V gene, clone size, D gene, J gene, CDR3 protein, CDR3 DNA. D genes are given only for firm matches. Clone size is given for some rows only: seen once, a few or many times, or a class if the clone is expanded.

>TRBV3-1|few|TRBD2|TRBJ2-1
CASSPFSGVENEQFF
TGTGCCAGCAGCCCCTTTAGCGGGGTAGAGAATGAGCAGTTCTTC
>TRBV2|few|TRBD1|TRBJ1-5
CASKGQGHNQPQHF
TGTGCCAGCAAAGGACAGGGACACAATCAGCCCCAGCATTTT
>TRBV6-5|few|-|TRBJ2-7
CASSYDRHYEQYF
TGTGCCAGCAGTTACGACAGGCACTACGAGCAGTACTTC
>TRBV12-3/TRBV12-4|-|-|TRBJ1-1
CASTARGENTEAFF
TGTGCCAGCACCGCCCGGGGAGAGAACACTGAAGCTTTCTTT
>TRBV2|-|-|TRBJ1-2
CASRVEGYGYTF
TGTGCCAGCAGGGTGGAGGGCTATGGCTACACCTTC
>TRBV20-1|-|TRBD2|TRBJ2-5
CSATSGRARETQYF
TGCAGTGCAACTAGCGGGAGGGCCCGGGAGACCCAGTACTTC
>TRBV20-1|-|TRBD1|TRBJ1-2
CSAKEGGTGSNGYTF
TGCAGTGCTAAAGAGGGCGGGACAGGGAGTAATGGCTACACCTTC
>TRBV15|-|TRBD1|TRBJ1-4
CATAPGQGVANEKLFF
TGTGCCACCGCTCCGGGACAGGGGGTTGCAAATGAAAAACTGTTTTTT
>TRBV12-3/TRBV12-4|-|-|TRBJ1-2
CASSPKQGTYGYTF
TGTGCCAGCAGCCCGAAGCAGGGGACGTATGGCTACACCTTC
>TRBV7-3|few|TRBD2|TRBJ2-3
CASGREGPRTDTQYF
TGTGCCAGCGGTCGGGAGGGCCCGAGGACAGATACGCAGTATTTT
>TRBV20-1|-|TRBD1|TRBJ2-2
CSARPNTRQGIGELFF
TGCAGTGCTAGGCCAAATACTCGACAGGGAATCGGGGAGCTGTTTTTT
>TRBV9|few|-|TRBJ2-1
CASSPGGKGTYNEQFF
TGTGCCAGCAGCCCCGGGGGCAAGGGAACCTACAATGAGCAGTTCTTC
>TRBV3-1|-|TRBD1|TRBJ2-1
CASSPRDRGENEQFF
TGTGCCAGCAGCCCTCGGGACAGGGGAGAGAATGAGCAGTTCTTC
>TRBV28|-|TRBD2|TRBJ2-7
CASSFPLREATYEQYF
TGTGCCAGCAGCTTTCCCTTGCGGGAGGCGACCTACGAGCAGTACTTC
>TRBV5-6|few|-|TRBJ1-1
CASSLNAGAVGTEAFF
TGTGCCAGCAGCTTGAACGCAGGGGCGGTAGGCACTGAAGCTTTCTTT
>TRBV6-2/TRBV6-3|-|-|TRBJ2-3
CASSRLVGGVPPATQYF
TGTGCCAGCAGCCGTCTCGTTGGAGGGGTCCCCCCCGCTACGCAGTATTTT
>TRBV7-9|few|-|TRBJ2-1
CASSPLDEQFF
TGTGCCAGCAGCCCCTTGGATGAGCAGTTCTTC